The entry below gives a single T cell receptor beta chain sequence along with its context. Its antigen is still unknown. Primed by a sample-barcoded 5' primer and a J-beta primer mix, a second PCR proceeded for about 7 to 11 cycles. Every cDNA molecule carried a tag from a template-switch adaptor bearing 12 random nucleotides. TCRdb re-analysed the 5' RACE reads in MiXCR, keeping a single row per CDR3 protein. The sample comprises 600,000 to 650,000 distinct CDR3 sequences, about 54% of which are singletons, and about two fifths rests with the top ten. Each sample provided at least 6 micrograms of extracted total RNA. The entry originates in a study of blood T cells in healthy people across ages. Study-level information: When template switching was applied, about one barcoded beta molecule was captured per two T cells. Study-level results: Strong correlation existed between TCR beta diversity and naive T cell percentage.

Germline lookup yields CDR1 LGHNA and CDR2 YNFKEQ. V lost 0 bases and J lost 8, with 13 bases in between. CDR3 length equals 14 residues. The sequenced sample was blood. This rearrangement joins TRBV4-2 to TRBJ1-2; unclear D gene. The sequence was obtained from a man in his sixties in good health. The CDR3 protein is CASSQDSGTGGYTF. The DNA of the CDR3 is TGTGCCAGCAGCCAAGATTCAGGTACGGGAGGCTACACCTTC.